The rows below give T cell receptor beta chains drawn from one sample of a study of T cell changes during pregnancy in multiple sclerosis. Generated by immunoSEQ multiplex PCR, the TCRdb table keeps only in-frame clones and is missing some. This sample has 45,000 to 70,000 clones, with around 92% found just once. The sample consisted of CD4+ T cells from peripheral blood mononuclear cells, taken after pregnancy. Receptors were obtained from a female donor with multiple sclerosis, enrolled in a pregnancy study. Both conserved end residues are part of each CDR3. D genes are given only for firm matches. The size field is filled for only some rows; it gives once, few, many or a size class.

V,D,J,size,DNA,CDR3
TRBV9,TRBD2,TRBJ2-1,.,TGTGCCAGCAGCGTCGGACTAGTAAACAATGAGCAGTTCTTC,CASSVGLVNNEQFF
TRBV5-1,TRBD1,TRBJ1-2,.,TGCGCCAGCAGCCCTCAGGTGGCAGGGGGATTAGGTGGCTACACCTTC,CASSPQVAGGLGGYTF
TRBV7-2,TRBD2,TRBJ2-2,.,TGTGCCAGCAGCTTAGCCCTCCGGACTAGGGCGGGGGAGCTGTTTTTT,CASSLALRTRAGELFF
TRBV29-1,.,TRBJ2-3,.,TGCAGCGTCAGGTCCGGGGGACTTCCCACAGATACGCAGTATTTT,CSVRSGGLPTDTQYF
TRBV5-6,TRBD1,TRBJ2-5,.,TGTGCCAGCAGCCAAGGGACAGGGTTGGAGACCCAGTACTTC,CASSQGTGLETQYF
TRBV4-2,.,TRBJ1-1,.,TGTGCCAGCACCTGGACAGCTTTGAACACTGAAGCTTTCTTT,CASTWTALNTEAFF
TRBV18,.,TRBJ2-7,.,TGTGCCAGCTCACCACGGACAGTGAGCTCCTACGAGCAGTACTTC,CASSPRTVSSYEQYF
TRBV4-2,TRBD2,TRBJ2-3,.,TGTGCCAGCAGCCTAAGGACTAGCGGGGGTCAAGGATCAGATACGCAGTATTTT,CASSLRTSGGQGSDTQYF
TRBV6-5,TRBD1,TRBJ1-1,.,TGTGCCAGCAGTCGGGACAGGGTGATCACTGAAGCTTTCTTT,CASSRDRVITEAFF
TRBV7-2,.,TRBJ1-2,.,TGTGCCAGCAGCTTCATTGAGAGATACTATGGCTACACCTTC,CASSFIERYYGYTF
TRBV7-9,.,TRBJ1-4,.,TGTGCCAGCAGCTTGTACGGGTCGGAGGAAAAACTGTTTTTT,CASSLYGSEEKLFF
TRBV7-7,.,TRBJ2-5,.,TGTGCCAGCAGAGTCGGACTCACCCCTCAAGAGACCCAGTACTTC,CASRVGLTPQETQYF
TRBV7-3,TRBD1,TRBJ1-2,.,TGTGCCAGCAGGGACAGGGTGTTTGGGTACTATGGCTACACCTTC,CASRDRVFGYYGYTF
TRBV7-2,.,TRBJ2-3,.,TGTGCCAGCAGCCCCCCCGGGGGGCCATTAGATACGCAGTATTTT,CASSPPGGPLDTQYF
TRBV11-2,TRBD2,TRBJ2-7,.,TGTGCCAGCAGTCTCCGGACTAGCGGGATCTCCTACGAGCAGTACTTC,CASSLRTSGISYEQYF
TRBV7-9,.,TRBJ2-2,.,TGTGCCAGCAGCCCTATTTTAGCGACCGGGGAGCTGTTTTTT,CASSPILATGELFF
TRBV4-2,TRBD2,TRBJ2-1,.,TGTGCCAGCAGCCAAGATGTCCCGGGGGGAACCTACAATGAGCAGTTCTTC,CASSQDVPGGTYNEQFF
TRBV7-2,.,TRBJ2-7,.,TGTGCCAGCAGCTTAGACAGGGAAAGGACATGGTACTTC,CASSLDRERTWYF
TRBV29-1,TRBD1,TRBJ1-1,.,TGCAGCGTTCGAGCAGGTAAAGGGACAGCGAACACTGAAGCTTTCTTT,CSVRAGKGTANTEAFF
TRBV7-3,.,TRBJ1-1,once,TGTGCCAGCAGCCAAAACAGGGCTGGCCTTGGAACTGAAGCTTTCTTT,CASSQNRAGLGTEAFF